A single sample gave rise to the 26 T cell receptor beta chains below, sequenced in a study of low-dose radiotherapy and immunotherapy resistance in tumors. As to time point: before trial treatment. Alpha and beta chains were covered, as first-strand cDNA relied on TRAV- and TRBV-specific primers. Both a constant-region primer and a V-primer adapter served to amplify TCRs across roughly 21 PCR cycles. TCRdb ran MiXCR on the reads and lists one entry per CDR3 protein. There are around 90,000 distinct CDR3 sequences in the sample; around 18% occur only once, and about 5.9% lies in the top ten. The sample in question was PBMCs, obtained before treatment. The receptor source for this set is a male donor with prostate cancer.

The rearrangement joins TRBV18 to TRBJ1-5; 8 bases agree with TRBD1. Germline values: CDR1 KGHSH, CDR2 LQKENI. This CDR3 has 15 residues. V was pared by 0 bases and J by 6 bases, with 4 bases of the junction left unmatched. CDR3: CASSPPSGGSQPQHF. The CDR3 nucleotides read TGTGCCAGCTCACCACCTTCAGGGGGCAGTCAGCCCCAGCATTTT.

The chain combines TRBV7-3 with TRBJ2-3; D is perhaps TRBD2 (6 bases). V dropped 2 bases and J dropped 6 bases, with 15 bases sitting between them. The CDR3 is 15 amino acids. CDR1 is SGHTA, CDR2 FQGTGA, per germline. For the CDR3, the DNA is TGTGCCAGCAGCTTATACGGGGGAGGTACTGATACGCAGTATTTT. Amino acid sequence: CASSLYGGGTDTQYF.

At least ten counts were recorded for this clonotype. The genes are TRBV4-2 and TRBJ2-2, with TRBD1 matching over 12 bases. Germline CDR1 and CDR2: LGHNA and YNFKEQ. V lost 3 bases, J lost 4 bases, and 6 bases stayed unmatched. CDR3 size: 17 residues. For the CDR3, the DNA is TGTGCCAGCAGCCACACCGGGACAGGGGGCGGCACCGGGGAGCTGTTTTTT. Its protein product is CASSHTGTGGGTGELFF.

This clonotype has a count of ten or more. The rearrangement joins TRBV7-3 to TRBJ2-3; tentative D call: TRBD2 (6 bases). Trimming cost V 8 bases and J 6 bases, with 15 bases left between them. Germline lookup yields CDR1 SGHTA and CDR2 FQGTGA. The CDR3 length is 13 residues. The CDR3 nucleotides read TGTGCCAGCGGGGGTGCGGGGAGGGATACGCAGTATTTT. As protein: CASGGAGRDTQYF. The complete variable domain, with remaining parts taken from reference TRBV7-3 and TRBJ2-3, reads GAGVSQTPSNKVTEKGKYVELRCDPISGHTALYWYRQSLGQGPEFLIYFQGTGAADDSGLPNDRFFAVRPEGSVSTLKIQRTERGDSAVYLCASGGAGRDTQYFGPGTRLTVL.

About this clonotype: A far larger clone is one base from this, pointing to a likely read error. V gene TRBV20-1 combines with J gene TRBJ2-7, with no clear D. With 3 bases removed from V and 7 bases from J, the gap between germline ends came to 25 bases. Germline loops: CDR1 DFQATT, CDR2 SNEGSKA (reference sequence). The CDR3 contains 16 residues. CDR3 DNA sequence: TGCAGTGCTAGTCGCCCAGCAGCAAACGACTTCAATGAGCAGTACTTC. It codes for CSASRPAANDFNEQYF.

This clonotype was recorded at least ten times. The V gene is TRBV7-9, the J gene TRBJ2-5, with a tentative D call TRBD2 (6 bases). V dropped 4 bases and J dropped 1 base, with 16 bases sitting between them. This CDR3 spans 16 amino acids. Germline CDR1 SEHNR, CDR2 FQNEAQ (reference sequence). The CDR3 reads CASSSTRGKGQETQYF. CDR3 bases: TGTGCCAGCAGCTCCACCCGCGGGAAAGGCCAAGAGACCCAGTACTTC.

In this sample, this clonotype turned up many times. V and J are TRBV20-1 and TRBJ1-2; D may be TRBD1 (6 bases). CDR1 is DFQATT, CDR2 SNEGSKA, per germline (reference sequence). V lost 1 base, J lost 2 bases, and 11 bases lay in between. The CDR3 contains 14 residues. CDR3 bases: TGCAGTGCTAGAGGGGACATCTACAACTATGGCTACACCTTC. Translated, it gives CSARGDIYNYGYTF.

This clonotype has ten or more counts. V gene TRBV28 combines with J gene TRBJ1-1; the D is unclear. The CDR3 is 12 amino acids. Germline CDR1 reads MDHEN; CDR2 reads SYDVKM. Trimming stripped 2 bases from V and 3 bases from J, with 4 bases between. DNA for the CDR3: TGTGCCAGCAGTTTACTATACACTGAAGCTTTCTTT. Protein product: CASSLLYTEAFF.

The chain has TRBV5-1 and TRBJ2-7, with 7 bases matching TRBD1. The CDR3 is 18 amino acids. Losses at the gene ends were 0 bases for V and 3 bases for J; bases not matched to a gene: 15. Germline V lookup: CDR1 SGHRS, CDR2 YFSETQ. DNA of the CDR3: TGCGCCAGCAGCTTGGGGGCCAAGACAGGGCTCAACGTCTACGAGCAGTACTTC. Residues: CASSLGAKTGLNVYEQYF.

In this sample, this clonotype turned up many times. The CDR3 region is CASREGQGNNSPLHF. In nucleotides, the CDR3 is TGTGCCAGCAGGGAGGGACAGGGGAATAATTCACCCCTCCACTTT. The V call is TRBV2, the J call TRBJ1-6; 10 nucleotides match TRBD1. J lost 5 bases, V lost 6 bases, and 4 bases had no gene match. This CDR3 contains 15 residues. CDR1 is SNHLY and CDR2 is FYNNEI in the germline V gene.

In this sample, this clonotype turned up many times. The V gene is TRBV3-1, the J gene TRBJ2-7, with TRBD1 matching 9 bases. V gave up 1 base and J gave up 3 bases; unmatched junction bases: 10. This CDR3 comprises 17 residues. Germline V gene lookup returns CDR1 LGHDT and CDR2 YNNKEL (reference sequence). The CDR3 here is CASSQGQGTGFFYEQYF. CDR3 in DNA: TGTGCCAGCAGCCAAGGTCAAGGGACAGGGTTTTTCTACGAGCAGTACTTC.

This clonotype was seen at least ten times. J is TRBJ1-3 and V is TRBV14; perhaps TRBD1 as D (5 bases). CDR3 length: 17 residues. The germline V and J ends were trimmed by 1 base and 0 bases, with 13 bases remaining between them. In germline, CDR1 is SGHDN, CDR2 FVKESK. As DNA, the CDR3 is TGTGCCAGCAGCCAAGCTTTTGGGGCCTCCTCTGGAAACACCATATATTTT. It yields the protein CASSQAFGASSGNTIYF.

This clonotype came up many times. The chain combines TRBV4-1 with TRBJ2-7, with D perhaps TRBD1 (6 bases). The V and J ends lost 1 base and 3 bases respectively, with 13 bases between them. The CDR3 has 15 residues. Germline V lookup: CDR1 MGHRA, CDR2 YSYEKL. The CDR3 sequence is CASSQVDRLDYEQYF. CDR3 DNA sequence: TGCGCCAGCAGCCAAGTAGACAGGTTGGACTACGAGCAGTACTTC.

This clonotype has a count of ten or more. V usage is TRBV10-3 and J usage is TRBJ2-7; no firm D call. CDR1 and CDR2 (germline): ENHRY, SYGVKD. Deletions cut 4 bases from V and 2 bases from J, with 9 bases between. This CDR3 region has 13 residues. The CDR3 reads CAISVDSTYEQYF. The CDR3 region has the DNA TGTGCCATCAGTGTAGATTCAACCTACGAGCAGTACTTC.

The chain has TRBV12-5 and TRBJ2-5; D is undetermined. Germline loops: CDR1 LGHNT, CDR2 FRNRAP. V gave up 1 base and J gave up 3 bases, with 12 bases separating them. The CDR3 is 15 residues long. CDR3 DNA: TGTGCTAGTGGTTTGGCTTCACAATTCAAAGAGACCCAGTACTTC. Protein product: CASGLASQFKETQYF.

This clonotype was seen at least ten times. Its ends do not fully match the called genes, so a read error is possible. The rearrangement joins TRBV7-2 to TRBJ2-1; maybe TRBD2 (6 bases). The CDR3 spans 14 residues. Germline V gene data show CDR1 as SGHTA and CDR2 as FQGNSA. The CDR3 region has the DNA TGTGCCAGCAGCTTAGGGGACTCCCACAATGAGCAGTTCTTC. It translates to CASSLGDSHNEQFF.

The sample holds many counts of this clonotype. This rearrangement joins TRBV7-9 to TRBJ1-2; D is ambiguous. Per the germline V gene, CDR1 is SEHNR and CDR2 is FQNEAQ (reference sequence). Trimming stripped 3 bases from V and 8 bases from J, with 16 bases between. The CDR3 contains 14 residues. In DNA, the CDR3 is TGTGCCAGCAGCTTGAGGAGGGAAGATATGGGCTACACCTTC. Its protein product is CASSLRREDMGYTF.

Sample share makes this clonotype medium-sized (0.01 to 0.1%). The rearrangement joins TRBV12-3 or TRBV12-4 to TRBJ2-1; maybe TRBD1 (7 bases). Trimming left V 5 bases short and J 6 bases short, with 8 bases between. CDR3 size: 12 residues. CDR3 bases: TGTGCCAGCAGTCAGGGGGGCAATGAGCAGTTCTTC. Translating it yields CASSQGGNEQFF.

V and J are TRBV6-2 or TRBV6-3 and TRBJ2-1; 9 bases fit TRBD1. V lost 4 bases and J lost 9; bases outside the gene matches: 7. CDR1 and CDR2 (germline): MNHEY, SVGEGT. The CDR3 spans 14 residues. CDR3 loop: CASSFTGTGPEQFF. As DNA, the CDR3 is TGTGCCAGCAGTTTTACCGGGACAGGGCCTGAGCAGTTCTTC.

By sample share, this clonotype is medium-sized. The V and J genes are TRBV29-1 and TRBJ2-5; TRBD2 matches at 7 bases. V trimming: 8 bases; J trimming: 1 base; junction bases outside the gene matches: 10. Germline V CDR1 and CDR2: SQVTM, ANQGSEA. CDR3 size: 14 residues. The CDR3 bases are TGCAGCTTCTCGGGGGGAGGCGGCCAAGAGACCCAGTACTTC. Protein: CSFSGGGGQETQYF.

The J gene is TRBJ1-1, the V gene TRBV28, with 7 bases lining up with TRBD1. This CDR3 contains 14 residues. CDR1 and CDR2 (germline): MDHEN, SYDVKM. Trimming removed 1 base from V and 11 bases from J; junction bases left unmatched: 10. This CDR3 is CASSLSLGQRGAFF. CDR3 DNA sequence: TGTGCCAGCAGTTTATCCTTGGGACAGAGGGGGGCTTTCTTT. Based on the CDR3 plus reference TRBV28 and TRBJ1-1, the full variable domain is DVKVTQSSRYLVKRTGEKVFLECVQDMDHENMFWYRQDPGLGLRLIYFSYDVKMKEKGDIPEGYSVSREKKERFSLILESASTNQTSMYLCASSLSLGQRGAFFGQGTRLTVV.

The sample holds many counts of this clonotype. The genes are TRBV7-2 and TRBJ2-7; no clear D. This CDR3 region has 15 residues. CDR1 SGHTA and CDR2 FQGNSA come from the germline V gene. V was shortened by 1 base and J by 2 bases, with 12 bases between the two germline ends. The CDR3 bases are TGTGCCAGCAGCTTAGTACGAGCGTATACCTACGAGCAGTACTTC. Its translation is CASSLVRAYTYEQYF.

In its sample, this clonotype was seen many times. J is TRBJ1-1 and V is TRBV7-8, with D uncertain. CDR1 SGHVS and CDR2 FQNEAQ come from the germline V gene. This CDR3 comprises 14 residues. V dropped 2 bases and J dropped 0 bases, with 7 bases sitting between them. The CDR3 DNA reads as TGTGCCAGCAGCTTAAATCAGCTGAACACTGAAGCTTTCTTT. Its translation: CASSLNQLNTEAFF. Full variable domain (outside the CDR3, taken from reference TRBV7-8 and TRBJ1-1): GAGVSQSPRYKVAKRGQDVALRCDPISGHVSLFWYQQALGQGPEFLTYFQNEAQLDKSGLPSDRFFAERPEGSVSTLKIQRTQQEDSAVYLCASSLNQLNTEAFFGQGTRLTVV.

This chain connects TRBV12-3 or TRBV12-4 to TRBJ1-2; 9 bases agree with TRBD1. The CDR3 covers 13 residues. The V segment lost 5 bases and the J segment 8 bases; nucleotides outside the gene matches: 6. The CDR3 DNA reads TGTGCCAGCAGTAGGGACAGGGCGGGGGGCTACACCTTC. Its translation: CASSRDRAGGYTF.

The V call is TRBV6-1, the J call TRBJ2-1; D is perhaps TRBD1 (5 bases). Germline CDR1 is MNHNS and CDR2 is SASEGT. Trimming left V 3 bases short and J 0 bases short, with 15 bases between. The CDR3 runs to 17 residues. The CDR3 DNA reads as TGTGCCAGCAGTGAGGGAAAAAGGGGCTACTCCTACAATGAGCAGTTCTTC. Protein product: CASSEGKRGYSYNEQFF.

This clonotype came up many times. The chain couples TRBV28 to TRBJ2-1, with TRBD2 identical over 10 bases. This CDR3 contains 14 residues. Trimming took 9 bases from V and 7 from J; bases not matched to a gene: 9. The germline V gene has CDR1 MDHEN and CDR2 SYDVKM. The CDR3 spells CASHLAGEQNEQFF. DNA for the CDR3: TGTGCCAGTCATCTAGCGGGAGAGCAAAATGAGCAGTTCTTC.